Listed below are T cell receptor beta chains from one sample, sequenced in a study of blood T cell repertoires in COVID-19. Produced via immunoSEQ multiplex PCR; TCRdb's table is partial and in-frame only. The table has approximately 160,000 clones, about 81% seen once. Input material: peripheral blood. These receptors came from a woman older than 75 with acute or convalescent COVID-19. Each CDR3 is given with its conserved first and last residue. A D gene is named only where the DNA matches it firmly. Only some rows state a clone size, as once, few, many or a class for expanded clones.

>15|.|TRBV6-5|TRBJ2-2|.
CASRAGQAYTGELFF
TGTGCCAGCAGAGCGGGACAGGCATACACCGGGGAGCTGTTTTTT
>14|.|TRBV6-9|TRBJ2-4|.
CASSRPAGVNIQYF
TGTGCCAGCAGCCGCCCCGCCGGGGTAAACATTCAGTACTTC
>15|.|TRBV6-5|TRBJ2-1|.
CASSWTGDSYNEQFF
TGTGCCAGCAGTTGGACTGGGGATTCCTACAATGAGCAGTTCTTC
>13|.|TRBV5-6|TRBJ1-1|.
CASSFDRRGSAVF
TGTGCCAGCAGCTTCGACAGGCGGGGGAGTGCGGTCTTT
>16|TRBD2|TRBV4-2|TRBJ2-3|.
CASSLTGTSVTDTQYF
TGTGCCAGCAGCCTCACCGGGACTAGCGTCACAGATACGCAGTATTTT
>15|TRBD2|TRBV5-6|TRBJ2-2|few
CASSPLAGVSGELFF
TGTGCCAGCAGCCCGCTAGCGGGAGTGTCCGGGGAGCTGTTTTTT
>14|TRBD2|TRBV27|TRBJ2-1|.
CASSNSGRPIEQFF
TGTGCCAGCAGCAATAGCGGGAGGCCCATTGAGCAGTTCTTC
>13|.|TRBV9|TRBJ1-2|.
CASSVRTNYGYTF
TGTGCCAGCAGCGTTAGAACTAACTATGGCTACACCTTC
>17|TRBD2|TRBV5-8|TRBJ2-5|.
CASSHRTSGGAIETQYF
TGTGCCAGCAGCCACCGGACTAGCGGGGGGGCAATCGAGACCCAGTACTTC
>15|.|TRBV5-1|TRBJ2-5|.
CASSLAGAGRETQYF
TGCGCCAGCAGCTTGGCCGGTGCAGGTAGGGAGACCCAGTACTTC
>16|.|TRBV4-2|TRBJ1-5|once
CASRYGAGDSNQPQHF
TGTGCCAGCAGGTACGGGGCGGGGGATAGCAATCAGCCCCAGCATTTT
>11|.|TRBV7-7|TRBJ2-2|.
CASSRGGELFF
TGTGCTAGCAGCCGCGGTGGGGAGCTGTTTTTT
>13|.|TRBV19|TRBJ2-3|.
CASAKGAPDTQYF
TGTGCCAGCGCTAAGGGAGCTCCAGATACGCAGTATTTT
>14|TRBD1|TRBV19|TRBJ2-1|.
CASRRQGAYNEQFF
TGTGCCAGTAGGAGACAGGGAGCCTACAATGAGCAGTTCTTC